A selection of T cell receptor beta chains follows, all from one sample in a study of cytomegalovirus exposure and HLA in healthy donors. Method: immunoSEQ multiplex PCR; TCRdb's copy keeps in-frame clones and lacks some. Of under 200,000 clones listed, roughly 73% were seen once; the top ten hold around 8%. The sequenced material came from PBMCs. All receptors derive from a woman aged 40 to 49 in good health and CMV-seropositive. Each CDR3 is given with its conserved first and last residue. The order of the fields is J gene, V gene, D gene, clone size, CDR3 DNA, CDR3 protein. D genes are given only for firm matches. Clone size is stated in some rows and not others, as once, few, many or a class when expanded.

TRBJ2-6,TRBV28,NA,once,TGTGCCAGCAGACAAGGAGGAGACTCTGGGGCCAACGTCCTGACTTTC,CASRQGGDSGANVLTF
TRBJ2-7,TRBV7-9,NA,NA,TGTGCCAGCAGCCCACTACACGTCTCCTACGAGCAGTACTTC,CASSPLHVSYEQYF
TRBJ1-6,TRBV2,TRBD1,NA,TGTGCCAGCAGCTCGGGACAGCCAAATTCACCCCTCCACTTT,CASSSGQPNSPLHF
TRBJ2-7,TRBV5-1,NA,NA,TGCGCCAGCAGCCCTGGGGGCCTCCCGGAGAGAGAGCAGTACTTC,CASSPGGLPEREQYF
TRBJ2-1,TRBV2,NA,NA,TGTGCCAGTATTCCAGGAGGCGAGCAGTTCTTC,CASIPGGEQFF
TRBJ1-5,TRBV11-3,TRBD1,NA,TGTGCCAGCAGCTTGAGACAGGGGCCAAATCAGCCCCAGCATTTT,CASSLRQGPNQPQHF
TRBJ2-7,TRBV4-3,TRBD2,NA,TGCGCCAGCAGCCAAGATGGGAGCGGGAGGGCTCCCTACGAGCAGTACTTC,CASSQDGSGRAPYEQYF
TRBJ2-7,TRBV23-1,TRBD2,NA,TGCGCCAGCATGCGGGAGAGATACGAGCAGTACTTC,CASMRERYEQYF
TRBJ1-2,TRBV25-1,NA,NA,TGTGCCAGCAGTGGCGCCGGGAGGTCTAATTCGAATGGCTACACCTTC,CASSGAGRSNSNGYTF
TRBJ1-2,TRBV7-2,NA,NA,TGTGCCAGCAGCCCCCCCCCGGGTCGGCATGGCTACACCTTC,CASSPPPGRHGYTF
TRBJ2-1,TRBV14,NA,NA,TGTGCCAGCAGCCAGGGGGGGCGGTCAACCTACAATGAGCAGTTCTTC,CASSQGGRSTYNEQFF
TRBJ1-2,TRBV6-4,TRBD1,NA,TGTGCCAGCAGGCGAGACAGGGGGCGAGGTGGCTACACCTTC,CASRRDRGRGGYTF
TRBJ2-5,TRBV10-2,TRBD1,NA,TGCGCCAGCAGTGCGACAGGGACATTCCAAGAGACCCAGTACTTC,CASSATGTFQETQYF
TRBJ1-5,TRBV7-2,TRBD1,NA,TGTGCCAGCAGCTTAGTCGGAACAGGGGGCGTGCAGCCCCAGCATTTT,CASSLVGTGGVQPQHF
TRBJ2-5,TRBV6-5,NA,NA,TGTGCCAGCAGTTCCACAGGGGGAGGGGAGACCCAGTACTTC,CASSSTGGGETQYF
TRBJ1-1,TRBV15,NA,few,TGTGCCACCAGCAGAGGCGGAGAGAACACTGAAGCTTTCTTT,CATSRGGENTEAFF
TRBJ1-4,TRBV19,TRBD1,NA,TGTGCCAGTGGGGGACAGGGAGAGACTAATGAAAAACTGTTTTTT,CASGGQGETNEKLFF
TRBJ2-3,TRBV27,NA,NA,TGTGCCAGCACTGCCGGGAGATGGAACACAGATACGCAGTATTTT,CASTAGRWNTDTQYF
TRBJ1-1,TRBV5-1,NA,NA,TGCGCCAGCAGCTTGAGGGTCCAGGGTAATACTGAAGCTTTCTTT,CASSLRVQGNTEAFF
TRBJ2-5,TRBV7-8,NA,once,TGTGCCAGCAGCTTATCTGGTTTGGTGAGGGAAGAGACCCAGTACTTC,CASSLSGLVREETQYF
TRBJ1-4,TRBV28,NA,few,TGTGCCGCCAAGGGGGGGCTTAATGAAAAACTGTTTTTT,CAAKGGLNEKLFF
TRBJ2-7,TRBV9,TRBD1,NA,TGTGCCAGCAGCTTCCAGACGCCACAGGACAGGGATCTCTCCTACGAGCAGTACTTC,CASSFQTPQDRDLSYEQYF
TRBJ2-7,TRBV28,TRBD1,once,TGTGCCAGCAGTTCTTTTACTACAGGGGGCTTCGCTAGCTCCTACGAGCAGTACTTC,CASSSFTTGGFASSYEQYF
TRBJ2-1,TRBV7-9,NA,once,TGTGCCAGCAGCGGTTTTAGCGGAGTCTCCTACAATGAGCAGTTCTTC,CASSGFSGVSYNEQFF
TRBJ1-5,TRBV6-1,TRBD1,NA,TGTGCCAGCATTAACGGACAGGGGTCACGACAGCCCCAGCATTTT,CASINGQGSRQPQHF
TRBJ2-3,TRBV5-4,NA,NA,TGTGCCAGCAGCTTGGCCGGTGTTCTTGATACGCAGTATTTT,CASSLAGVLDTQYF
TRBJ2-5,TRBV2,NA,NA,TGTGCCAGCACCCTTGGGGCATCTTTACAGCAGTACTTC,CASTLGASLQQYF
TRBJ1-1,TRBV4-1,TRBD1,NA,TGCGCCAGCAGAGGGGGACAGGGTAACACTGAAGCTTTCTTT,CASRGGQGNTEAFF
TRBJ1-4,TRBV28,NA,NA,TGTGCCAGCAGTTTCCCGGCAGGGGCTTTTGGTAATGAAAAACTGTTTTTT,CASSFPAGAFGNEKLFF
TRBJ2-3,TRBV7-3,TRBD1,NA,TGTGCCAGCAGTGGGACAGGCCACCAGGAAGATACGCAGTATTTT,CASSGTGHQEDTQYF
TRBJ1-5,TRBV7-9,NA,NA,TGTTCCAGCAGCCGGAGCTCGGATCAGCCCCAGCATTTT,CSSSRSSDQPQHF
TRBJ2-1,TRBV27,TRBD2,NA,TGTGCCAGCAGACCGGGGACTAGCGGGTTCGGCCCCTACAATGAGCAGTTCTTC,CASRPGTSGFGPYNEQFF
TRBJ2-3,TRBV29-1,TRBD2,NA,TGCAGCGTTGAAGAGCAGCGGGGGGCAGTCACAGATACGCAGTATTTT,CSVEEQRGAVTDTQYF
TRBJ1-1,TRBV2,NA,NA,TGTGCCAGCAGCCTCGACATGAACACTGAAGCTTTCTTT,CASSLDMNTEAFF
TRBJ2-3,TRBV25-1,NA,NA,TGTGCCAGCAGTGAATATCGGGGAGCCGCAGATACGCAGTATTTT,CASSEYRGAADTQYF
TRBJ2-1,TRBV9,NA,NA,TGTGCCAGCAGCCCCCCGGGGGGCCCCTACAATGAGCAGTTCTTC,CASSPPGGPYNEQFF
TRBJ1-2,TRBV7-9,NA,NA,TGTGCCAGCAGCTCACAAAGACAGAGCTATGGCTACACCTTC,CASSSQRQSYGYTF
TRBJ1-1,TRBV27,NA,few,TGTGCCAGCAGAACAAGGAGCACTGAAGCTTTCTTT,CASRTRSTEAFF
TRBJ1-2,TRBV28,TRBD1,NA,TGTGCCAGCAGTCAAGACAGGGACTATGGCTACACCTTC,CASSQDRDYGYTF
TRBJ1-3,TRBV10-2,TRBD1,NA,TGCGCCAGCAGTGGAGCGGACAGGGCCTCTGGAAACACCATATATTTT,CASSGADRASGNTIYF
TRBJ2-3,TRBV5-1,TRBD1,NA,TGCGCCAGCAGCTCTAGGACAGGATACACAGATGCGCAGTATTTT,CASSSRTGYTDAQYF
TRBJ2-3,TRBV11-2,NA,NA,TGTGCCAGCACCTTCACGGGACTTGATACGCAGTATTTT,CASTFTGLDTQYF
TRBJ1-1,TRBV7-9,NA,few,TGTGCCAGCAGCTCCGTTTTACTCGAAGCTTTCTTT,CASSSVLLEAFF
TRBJ1-2,TRBV19,NA,NA,TGTGCCAGTAGTGAGTCAGGGTTCCGTGGCTACACCTTC,CASSESGFRGYTF
TRBJ2-7,TRBV19,NA,once,TGTGCCAGTAGTTTTCAACATACCGACTCCTTCTACGAGCAGTACTTC,CASSFQHTDSFYEQYF
TRBJ1-3,TRBV7-2,NA,NA,TGTGCCAGCAGCTTATCGCATTCGGGGGGTACAGGAAACACCATATATTTT,CASSLSHSGGTGNTIYF
TRBJ1-1,TRBV6-5,NA,NA,TGTGCCAGCAGTTCAGGTTACCTTAGAGCTTTCTTT,CASSSGYLRAFF
TRBJ2-7,TRBV19,TRBD1,NA,TGTGCCAGTAGTGTCGGGACAGGGGCATCGGACGAGCAGTACTTC,CASSVGTGASDEQYF
TRBJ2-7,TRBV6-5,NA,NA,TGTGCCAGCAGTCAAAGGGGCTACGAGCAGTACTTC,CASSQRGYEQYF